The 21 T cell receptor beta chains in this list originate from one sample, sequenced in a study of early T cells in non-severe SARS-CoV-2 infection. Using its own MiXCR run on the 5' RACE reads, TCRdb lists one record per CDR3 protein. The sample lists tens of thousands of distinct CDR3 sequences; about an eighth were seen once. Sequenced sample: whole blood. These receptors all come from an adult who was a healthcare worker with PCR-confirmed SARS-CoV-2 infection or an uninfected control (not recorded which).

In its sample, this clonotype was seen many times. The gene calls are TRBV28 and TRBJ1-3; D unresolved. The germline V gene has CDR1 MDHEN and CDR2 SYDVKM. The CDR3 is made up of 17 amino acids. Trimming took 6 bases from V and 0 from J, leaving 18 bases between them. The CDR3 protein is CASRRGRRISSGNTIYF. In DNA form, the CDR3 reads TGTGCCAGCAGGCGAGGGCGGAGAATAAGCTCTGGAAACACCATATATTTT.

V usage is TRBV11-3 and J usage is TRBJ2-6; D not resolved. From germline, CDR1 is SGHNT and CDR2 YENEEA. Between the trimmed V and J ends, which lost 6 bases and 4 bases, there was a span of 16 bases. The CDR3 loop spans 16 amino acids. This CDR3 reads CASSPITGSGANVLTF. The DNA for the CDR3 is TGTGCCAGCAGTCCGATTACCGGCTCCGGGGCCAACGTCCTGACTTTC.

The rearrangement links TRBV7-9 to TRBJ1-4; 10 nucleotides match TRBD1. The CDR3 spans 15 residues. Looked up from germline, CDR1 is SEHNR and CDR2 is FQNEAQ (reference sequence). Trimming removed 5 bases from V and 9 bases from J; junction bases left unmatched: 9. CDR3 nucleotides: TGTGCCAGCAGCCTGGAGCGGGACAGGGGCCAAAAACTGTTTTTT. Encoded protein: CASSLERDRGQKLFF.

Ten or more counts support this clonotype. This sequence joins TRBV6-5 and TRBJ2-5, with 8 bases that match TRBD1. Trimming took 8 bases from V and 5 from J; bases not matched to a gene: 10. From germline, CDR1 is MNHEY and CDR2 SVGAGI. CDR3 size: 14 residues. The CDR3 protein is CASGPTGVIETQYF. CDR3 nucleotide sequence: TGTGCCAGCGGACCGACAGGGGTAATTGAGACCCAGTACTTC.

This rearrangement joins TRBV7-2 to TRBJ2-1; 11 bases match TRBD1. With V trimmed by 4 bases and J by 2 bases, 1 base remained unmatched. The CDR3 contains 15 residues. Germline V gene sequence: CDR1 SGHTA, CDR2 FQGNSA. CDR3 DNA sequence: TGTGCCAGCAGCTGGGACAGGGGGACCTACAATGAGCAGTTCTTC. Amino acid sequence: CASSWDRGTYNEQFF.

The CDR3 spells CSVDSDRGTGELFF. CDR3 sequence (DNA): TGCAGCGTTGATTCGGACAGGGGCACCGGGGAGCTGTTTTTT. This chain connects TRBV29-1 to TRBJ2-2; 9 bases agree with TRBD1. Germline V CDR1 and CDR2: SQVTM, ANQGSEA. The CDR3 has 14 amino acids. The V and J ends lost 3 bases and 4 bases, in that order; junction bases with no gene match: 3.

V usage is TRBV4-1 and J usage is TRBJ2-3; 11 positions agree with TRBD2. The germline V gene encodes CDR1 MGHRA and CDR2 YSYEKL. The CDR3 covers 17 residues. Trimming cost V 0 bases and J 3 bases; bases outside gene matches: 5. The DNA for the CDR3 is TGCGCCAGCAGCCAAGAGTCGGCTAGCGGGAGGACAGATACGCAGTATTTT. Translation: CASSQESASGRTDTQYF.

This clonotype has only a few counts. This rearrangement joins TRBV6-1 to TRBJ1-6; a possible D gene is TRBD1 (5 bases). The CDR3 is made up of 13 amino acids. V lost 7 bases and J 7 bases, leaving 11 bases between the germline ends. From germline, CDR1 is MNHNS and CDR2 SASEGT. The CDR3 loop is CASKSGQNSPLHF. The CDR3 DNA follows: TGTGCCAGCAAATCAGGGCAGAATTCACCCCTCCACTTT.

This clonotype was detected ten times or more. The chain employs TRBV12-3 or TRBV12-4 and TRBJ1-1; a possible D gene is TRBD1 (6 bases). The V and J ends lost 5 bases and 5 bases respectively, with 9 bases between them. CDR3 length: 12 amino acids. The CDR3 sequence: CASSQRGTEAFF. The CDR3 region has the DNA TGTGCCAGCAGTCAAAGGGGGACTGAAGCTTTCTTT.

The chain recombines TRBV25-1 with TRBJ2-7; D perhaps matches TRBD2 (5 bases). This CDR3 comprises 15 residues. Germline V CDR1 and CDR2: MGHDK, SYGVNS. The ends were cut back, 0 bases at V and 5 bases at J, with 14 bases in the middle. CDR3 bases: TGTGCCAGCAGTGAATATGATGGAGGATACCACGAGCAGTACTTC. Its protein is CASSEYDGGYHEQYF.

This clonotype was detected many times. The V gene is TRBV7-6, the J gene TRBJ2-5; D may be TRBD2 (6 bases). Germline V gene lookup returns CDR1 SGHVS and CDR2 FNYEAQ. The V end lost 5 bases, the J end lost 5 bases, and 18 bases lay between the germline ends. The CDR3 covers 15 residues. CDR3 loop: CASSPATGVLETQYF. The CDR3 DNA reads TGTGCCAGCAGCCCGGCGACGGGGGTGCTTGAGACCCAGTACTTC. The whole variable domain, remainder taken from reference TRBV7-6 and TRBJ2-5, is GAGVSQSPRYKVTKRGQDVALRCDPISGHVSLYWYRQALGQGPEFLTYFNYEAQQDKSGLPNDRFSAERPEGSISTLTIQRTEQRDSAMYRCASSPATGVLETQYFGPGTRLLVL.

This clonotype was detected many times. Written as DNA, the CDR3 is TGTGCCAGCAGCCCTACTAGGGAGCAGTTCTTC. Its protein is CASSPTREQFF. The V gene is TRBV12-3 or TRBV12-4, the J gene TRBJ2-1, with D perhaps TRBD2 (5 bases). The V and J ends lost 6 bases and 10 bases respectively, with 10 bases between them. CDR3 length equals 11 residues.

This clonotype occurred a few times. The gene calls are TRBV19 and TRBJ2-4, with a tentative D call TRBD2 (7 bases). Germline V lookup: CDR1 LNHDA, CDR2 SQIVND (reference sequence). The CDR3 covers 13 residues. Trimming shortened V by 8 bases and J by 10 bases, and 18 bases separated the two germline ends. Here the CDR3 DNA reads TGTGCCAGTCAAGGGGGGGCAGGTAGGATTCAGTACTTC. This codes for CASQGGAGRIQYF.

This clonotype was seen at least ten times. The V and J genes are TRBV20-1 and TRBJ2-1; 8 positions agree with TRBD2. Germline CDR1 is DFQATT and CDR2 is SNEGSKA (reference sequence). This CDR3 spans 13 amino acids. J gave up 10 bases and V 1 base, and 6 bases lay outside the gene matches. The CDR3, as DNA: TGCAGTGCTAGAGGCCCCCGGGAGGGGGAGCAGTTCTTC. Translating it yields CSARGPREGEQFF.

Many counts were recorded for this clonotype. The chain joins TRBV29-1 to TRBJ1-5, with a tentative D call TRBD1 (6 bases). CDR3 length: 13 residues. Germline values: CDR1 SQVTM, CDR2 ANQGSEA. Trimming cost V 3 bases and J 4 bases, with 10 bases left between them. CDR3 sequence: CSVDTGFNQPQHF. CDR3 sequence (DNA): TGCAGCGTTGATACAGGGTTTAATCAGCCCCAGCATTTT.

This clonotype was counted many times. This rearrangement joins TRBV6-4 to TRBJ2-7; a possible D gene is TRBD1 (6 bases). The CDR3 consists of 16 residues. V lost 0 bases to trimming and J lost 5 bases, with 17 bases between them. Germline CDR1 reads MRHNA; CDR2 reads SNTAGT. The CDR3 loop is CASSDSSRGGKNEQYF. CDR3 nucleotide sequence: TGTGCCAGCAGTGACTCGTCGAGAGGGGGTAAGAACGAGCAGTACTTC.

The CDR3 is CASSLPTSGALLSTDTQYF. CDR3 DNA sequence: TGTGCCAGCAGTTTACCAACTAGCGGGGCTCTTTTGAGCACAGATACGCAGTATTTT. This chain connects TRBV27 to TRBJ2-3; TRBD2 matches at 10 bases. The V gene end was trimmed by 2 bases and the J gene end by 0 bases; junction bases not matched to a gene: 11. The germline V gene has CDR1 MNHEY and CDR2 SMNVEV (reference sequence). The CDR3 runs 19 residues.

This clonotype was detected only a few times. This chain links TRBV29-1 with TRBJ2-3; no definite D call. Trimming left V 0 bases short and J 0 bases short, with 16 bases between. The CDR3 has 17 residues. Germline-derived CDR1 and CDR2 are SQVTM and ANQGSEA. CDR3 DNA sequence: TGCAGCGTTGAAGATATTTACGGAGAACCTAGCACAGATACGCAGTATTTT. Translation: CSVEDIYGEPSTDTQYF.

V usage is TRBV4-1 and J usage is TRBJ2-1; 12 bases agree with TRBD2. Germline CDR1 MGHRA, CDR2 YSYEKL. Trimming at V came to 0 bases and at J to 3 bases, leaving 6 bases not matched to a gene. The CDR3 is 18 residues long. In nucleotides, the CDR3 is TGCGCCAGCAGCCAAGATCGGGGACTAGCGGGCCTCTACAATGAGCAGTTCTTC. Translated: CASSQDRGLAGLYNEQFF.

This clonotype was found many times. The chain recombines TRBV7-2 with TRBJ1-6; the match to TRBD1 covers 8 bases. The CDR3 runs to 16 residues. J was trimmed by 5 bases and V by 5 bases; bases with no gene match: 8. The germline CDR1 and CDR2 sequences are SGHTA and FQGNSA. The CDR3 DNA reads TGTGCCAGCAGCCCCCGGACAGGGCTACATAATTCACCCCTCCACTTT. Its protein is CASSPRTGLHNSPLHF.

This clonotype has just a few counts. This sequence joins TRBV30 and TRBJ2-3; a weak D match, TRBD2 (7 bases). Germline CDR1 GTSNPN, CDR2 SVGIG (reference sequence). The CDR3 has 15 amino acids. V was pared by 2 bases and J by 1 base, with 13 bases between. The CDR3 nucleotides read TGTGCCTGGAGTCGGGGGGACACCCGCACAGATACGCAGTATTTT. It specifies CAWSRGDTRTDTQYF.